This T cell receptor (beta chain) was observed in a study of post-analysis software for immune sequencing data. In the study overall: Relapsing-remitting, secondary progressive and progressive-relapsing multiple sclerosis courses were included.

Study-wide results and caveats: The normalized Chao1 diversity of multiple sclerosis patients was significantly lower than that of controls. Patients had higher frequencies than controls of roughly 5 TRBV segments, including TRBV5-6, TRBV5-1 and TRBV20-1. Strong co-clustering by F measure was seen for same-batch samples.

The sample holds a few counts of this clonotype. Its specificity is not known. Presence of unique molecular identifiers characterized the TCR beta cDNA libraries. Input of about 0.95 to 11 million T cells yielded 500,000 to 550,000 cDNA molecules. TCRdb passed the PCR reads through MiXCR, listing each CDR3 protein once. The data contain roughly 620,000 distinct CDR3 sequences, around 47% of them singletons. CDR1 is SNHLY and CDR2 is FYNNEI in the germline V gene. This CDR3 is built from 12 residues. V was clipped by 4 bases and J by 10 bases, with 13 bases between them. Input material: blood. This TCR came from a girl under 18 with multiple sclerosis. The chain carries TRBV2 and TRBJ1-2; D unclear. The CDR3 loop is CASSVETQNYTF. The CDR3 DNA reads TGTGCCAGCAGTGTAGAGACTCAGAACTACACCTTC.